This T cell receptor beta chain was documented in a study of blood T cell repertoires in COVID-19. Study context: Whether acute or convalescent, the COVID-19 samples came from the United States, Italy and Spain. Sample material is recorded as cDNA or gDNA derived from T cells, B-cell-depleted T cells, or PBMCs.

Original analysis: Nucleated cell number was recorded as an estimate derived from reference gene primer amplification. The method was immunoSEQ multiplex PCR; TCRdb's version includes in-frame clones alone and lacks a portion of them. V, J and clone size are those of that table, while D and trimming were read from the DNA. The table has about 210,000 clones, approximately 90% seen once. The TCR originated in a man in his thirties or forties with acute or convalescent COVID-19. Sequences were obtained from peripheral blood.

CDR3 nucleotides: TGTGCCAGCAGCTTAGGGGGGCGGGAGAATGAGCAGTTCTTC. It specifies CASSLGGRENEQFF. The V gene is TRBV7-9, the J gene TRBJ2-1; TRBD2 might be the D (7 bases). CDR1 is SEHNR and CDR2 is FQNEAQ in the germline V gene (reference sequence). V dropped 1 base and J dropped 7 bases, with 11 bases sitting between them. The CDR3 is 14 amino acids.